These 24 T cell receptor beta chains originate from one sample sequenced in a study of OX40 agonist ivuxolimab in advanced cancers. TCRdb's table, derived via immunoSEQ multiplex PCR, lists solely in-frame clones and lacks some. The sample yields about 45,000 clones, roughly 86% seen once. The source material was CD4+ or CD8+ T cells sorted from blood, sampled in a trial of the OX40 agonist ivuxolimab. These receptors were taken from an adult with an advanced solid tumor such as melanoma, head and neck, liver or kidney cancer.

CDR3 loop: CASSFGSYEQYF. In nucleotides, the CDR3 is TGTGCCAGCAGTTTCGGGTCTTACGAGCAGTACTTC. The rearrangement uses TRBV6-5 and TRBJ2-7, with D hard to call. V gave up 4 bases and J gave up 4 bases, with 8 bases separating them. CDR1 is MNHEY, CDR2 SVGAGI, per germline. This CDR3 spans 12 amino acids.

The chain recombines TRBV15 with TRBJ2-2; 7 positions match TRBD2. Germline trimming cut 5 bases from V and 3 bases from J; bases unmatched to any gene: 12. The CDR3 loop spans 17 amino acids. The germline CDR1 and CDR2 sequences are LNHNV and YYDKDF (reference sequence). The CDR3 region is CATSPNPLAVYTGELFF. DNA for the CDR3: TGTGCCACCAGCCCCAACCCCCTAGCGGTGTACACCGGGGAGCTGTTTTTT.

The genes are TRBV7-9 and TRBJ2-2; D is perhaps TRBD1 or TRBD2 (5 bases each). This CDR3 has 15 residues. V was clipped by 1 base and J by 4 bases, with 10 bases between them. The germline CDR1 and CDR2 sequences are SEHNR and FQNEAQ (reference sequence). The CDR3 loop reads CASSLVLGTTGELFF. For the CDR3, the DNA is TGTGCCAGCAGCTTAGTGCTGGGGACCACCGGGGAGCTGTTTTTT.

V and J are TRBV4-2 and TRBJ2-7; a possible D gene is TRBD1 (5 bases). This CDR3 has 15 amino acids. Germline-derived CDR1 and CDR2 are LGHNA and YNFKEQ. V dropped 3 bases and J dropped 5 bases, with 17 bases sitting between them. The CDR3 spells CASSQLDILAHEQYF. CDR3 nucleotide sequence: TGTGCCAGCAGCCAGTTGGACATTTTGGCCCACGAGCAGTACTTC.

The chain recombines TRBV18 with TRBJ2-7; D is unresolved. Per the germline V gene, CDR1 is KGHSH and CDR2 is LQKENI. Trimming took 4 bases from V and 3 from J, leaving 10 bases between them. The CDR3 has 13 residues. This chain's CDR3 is CASSLLTSYEQYF. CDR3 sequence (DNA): TGTGCCAGCTCACTCCTCACAAGCTACGAGCAGTACTTC.

The CDR3 region has the DNA TGTGCCAGCAGCGTTCTGGCAGAGAACACTGAAGCTTTCTTT. This gives the protein CASSVLAENTEAFF. The V gene is TRBV9, the J gene TRBJ1-1; D gene ambiguous. CDR3 length equals 14 residues. Germline values: CDR1 SGDLS, CDR2 YYNGEE. V lost 2 bases to trimming and J lost 1 base, with 9 bases between them.

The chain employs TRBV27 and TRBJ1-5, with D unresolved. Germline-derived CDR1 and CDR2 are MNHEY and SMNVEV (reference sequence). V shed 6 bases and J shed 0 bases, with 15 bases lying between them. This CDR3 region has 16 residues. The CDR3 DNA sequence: TGTGCCAGCAGCCACTTAACAGACAATAGCAATCAGCCCCAGCATTTT. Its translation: CASSHLTDNSNQPQHF.

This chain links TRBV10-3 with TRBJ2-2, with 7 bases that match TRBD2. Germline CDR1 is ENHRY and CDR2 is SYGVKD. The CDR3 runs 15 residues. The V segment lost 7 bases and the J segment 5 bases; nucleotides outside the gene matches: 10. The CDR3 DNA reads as TGTGCCATCAAGCCGGTTGGGAGGGCAACCGGGGAGCTGTTTTTT. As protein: CAIKPVGRATGELFF.

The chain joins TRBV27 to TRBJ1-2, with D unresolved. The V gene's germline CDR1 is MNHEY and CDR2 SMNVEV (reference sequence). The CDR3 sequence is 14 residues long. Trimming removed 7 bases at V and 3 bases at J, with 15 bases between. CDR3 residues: CASKPPGYDYGYTF. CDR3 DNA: TGTGCCAGCAAACCACCGGGGTATGACTATGGCTACACCTTC.

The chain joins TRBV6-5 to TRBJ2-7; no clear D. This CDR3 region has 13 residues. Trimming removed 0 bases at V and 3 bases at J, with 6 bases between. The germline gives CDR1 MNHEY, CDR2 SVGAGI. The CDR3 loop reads CASSYSGSYEQYF. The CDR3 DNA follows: TGTGCCAGCAGTTACTCGGGCAGCTACGAGCAGTACTTC.

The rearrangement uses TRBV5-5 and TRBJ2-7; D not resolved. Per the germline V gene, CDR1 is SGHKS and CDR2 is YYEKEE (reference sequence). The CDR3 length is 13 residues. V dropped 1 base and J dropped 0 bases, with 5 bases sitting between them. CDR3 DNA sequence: TGTGCCAGCAGCTTGCCAGACTCCTACGAGCAGTACTTC. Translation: CASSLPDSYEQYF.

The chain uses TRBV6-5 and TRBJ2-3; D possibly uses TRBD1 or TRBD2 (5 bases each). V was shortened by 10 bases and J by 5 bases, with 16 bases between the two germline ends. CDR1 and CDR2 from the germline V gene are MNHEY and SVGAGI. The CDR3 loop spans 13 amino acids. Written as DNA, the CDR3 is TGTGCCACCCACGGGACGGCGGAAGATACGCAGTATTTT. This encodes CATHGTAEDTQYF.

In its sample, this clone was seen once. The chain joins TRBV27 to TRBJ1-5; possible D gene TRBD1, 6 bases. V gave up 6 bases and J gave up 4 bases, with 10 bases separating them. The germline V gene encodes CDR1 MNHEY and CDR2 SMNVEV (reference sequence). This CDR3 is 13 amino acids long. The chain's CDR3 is CASSRGRNQPQHF. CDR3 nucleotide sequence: TGTGCCAGCAGCAGGGGACGGAATCAGCCCCAGCATTTT.

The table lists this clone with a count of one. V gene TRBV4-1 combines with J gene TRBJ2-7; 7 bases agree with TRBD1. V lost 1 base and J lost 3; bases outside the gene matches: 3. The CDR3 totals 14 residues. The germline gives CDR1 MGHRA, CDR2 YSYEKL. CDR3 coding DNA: TGCGCCAGCAGCCAAGGGGACAGACTCTACGAGCAGTACTTC. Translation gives CASSQGDRLYEQYF.

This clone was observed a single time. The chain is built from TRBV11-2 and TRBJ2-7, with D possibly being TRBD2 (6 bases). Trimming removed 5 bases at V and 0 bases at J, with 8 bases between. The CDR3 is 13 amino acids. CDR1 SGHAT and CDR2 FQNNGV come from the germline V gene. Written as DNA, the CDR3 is TGTGCCAGCAGCCTCGGGGGCTCCTACGAGCAGTACTTC. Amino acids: CASSLGGSYEQYF. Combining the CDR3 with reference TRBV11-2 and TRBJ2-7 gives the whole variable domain EAGVAQSPRYKIIEKRQSVAFWCNPISGHATLYWYQQILGQGPKLLIQFQNNGVVDDSQLPKDRFSAERLKGVDSTLKIQPAKLEDSAVYLCASSLGGSYEQYFGPGTRLTVT.

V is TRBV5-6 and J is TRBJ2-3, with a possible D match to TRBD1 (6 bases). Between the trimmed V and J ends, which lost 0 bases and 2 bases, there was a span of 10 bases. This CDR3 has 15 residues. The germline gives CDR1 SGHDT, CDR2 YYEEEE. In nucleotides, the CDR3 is TGTGCCAGCAGCTTGGACGGGACACCCACAGATACGCAGTATTTT. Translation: CASSLDGTPTDTQYF.

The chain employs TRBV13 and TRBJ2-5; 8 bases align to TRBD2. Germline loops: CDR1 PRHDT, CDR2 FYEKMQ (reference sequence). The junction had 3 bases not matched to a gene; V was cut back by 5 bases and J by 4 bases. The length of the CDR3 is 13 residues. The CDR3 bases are TGTGCCAGCAGCCGCGGGGGGTTAGAGACCCAGTACTTC. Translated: CASSRGGLETQYF.

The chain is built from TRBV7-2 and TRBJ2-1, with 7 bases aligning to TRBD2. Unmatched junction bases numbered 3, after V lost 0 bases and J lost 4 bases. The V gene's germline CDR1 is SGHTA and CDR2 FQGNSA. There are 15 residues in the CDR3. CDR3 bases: TGTGCCAGCAGCTTAGCTCCGGGGGGATACAATGAGCAGTTCTTC. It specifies CASSLAPGGYNEQFF.

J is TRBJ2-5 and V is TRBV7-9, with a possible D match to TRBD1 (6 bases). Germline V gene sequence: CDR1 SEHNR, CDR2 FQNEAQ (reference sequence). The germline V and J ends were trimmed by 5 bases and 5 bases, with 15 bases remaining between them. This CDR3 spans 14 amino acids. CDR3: CASSPSGGSETQYF. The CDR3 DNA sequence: TGTGCCAGCAGCCCAAGTGGGGGCTCGGAGACCCAGTACTTC.

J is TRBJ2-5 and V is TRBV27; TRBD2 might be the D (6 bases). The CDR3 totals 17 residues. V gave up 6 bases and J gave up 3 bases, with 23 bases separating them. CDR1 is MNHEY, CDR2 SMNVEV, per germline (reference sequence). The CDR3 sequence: CASSSGPGEGSEETQYF. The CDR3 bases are TGTGCCAGCAGCTCCGGGCCGGGGGAAGGATCCGAAGAGACCCAGTACTTC.

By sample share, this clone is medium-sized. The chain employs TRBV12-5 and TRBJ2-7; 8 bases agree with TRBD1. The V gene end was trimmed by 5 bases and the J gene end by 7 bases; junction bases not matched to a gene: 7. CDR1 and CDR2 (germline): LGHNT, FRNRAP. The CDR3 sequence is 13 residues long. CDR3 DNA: TGTGCTAGTGGTCCCTGGACAGGGCGGGAGCAGTACTTC. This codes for CASGPWTGREQYF.

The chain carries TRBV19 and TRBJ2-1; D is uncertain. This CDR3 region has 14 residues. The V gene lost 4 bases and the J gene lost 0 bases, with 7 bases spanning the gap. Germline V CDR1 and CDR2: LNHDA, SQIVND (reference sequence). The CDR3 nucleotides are TGTGCCAGTAGTACCTGGACCTCCTACAATGAGCAGTTCTTC. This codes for CASSTWTSYNEQFF.

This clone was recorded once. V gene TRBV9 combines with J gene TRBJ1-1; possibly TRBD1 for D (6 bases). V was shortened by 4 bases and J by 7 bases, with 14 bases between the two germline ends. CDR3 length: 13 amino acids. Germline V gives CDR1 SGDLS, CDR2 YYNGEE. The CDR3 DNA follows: TGTGCCAGCAGCACCCAAGGGGGGGTTGAAGCTTTCTTT. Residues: CASSTQGGVEAFF.

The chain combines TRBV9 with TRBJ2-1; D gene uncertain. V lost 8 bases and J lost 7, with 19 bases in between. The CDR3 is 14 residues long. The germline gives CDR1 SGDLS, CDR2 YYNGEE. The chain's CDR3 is CARRSPPTGNEQFF. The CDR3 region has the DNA TGTGCCAGGAGAAGTCCACCTACCGGGAATGAGCAGTTCTTC.